This T cell receptor (beta chain) comes out of a study of T cell responses to AZD1222 COVID-19 vaccine. This clone has just a few counts. Antigen unknown. TCRdb keeps only in-frame clones here, not all; method: immunoSEQ multiplex PCR. The sample gives 55,000 to 75,000 clones, 70% to 80% of which show up once; approximately 23% is in the top ten. Study-wide results and limits: Nearly half of spike-specific TCRs reportedly target unmutated variant regions. Seropositive AZD1222 recipients at baseline numbered only six or seven. When two AZD1222 doses had been given, Spike-specific TCR breadth and depth rose.

The receptor's source is an adult in good health. Sequenced here: peripheral blood, sampled on day 0 of MenACWY control vaccination.

CDR3 region: CASSGIDEQFF. The CDR3 coding sequence is TGTGCCAGCAGTGGGATTGATGAGCAGTTCTTC. The genes are TRBV2 and TRBJ2-1; D uncertain. Germline CDR1 SNHLY, CDR2 FYNNEI. The CDR3 contains 11 residues. Trimming removed 4 bases from V and 8 bases from J, with 6 bases in between.